This passage covers 24 T cell receptor beta chains from one sample sequenced in a study of T cells in Graves' hyperthyroidism and ophthalmopathy (dated by TCRdb to 2018 to 2020). The library was prepared using multiplex PCR. The sequencing machine was an Illumina HiSeq 2000. The TCR beta CDR3 regions were amplified from the RNA transcripts. For the first round of RT-PCR on the TCR CDR3, the HTBI primer set was used together with the Qiagen OneStep RT-PCR kit. Clones were called with MiXCR by TCRdb after fastp trimmed the public reads at Q25, and only in-frame beta chains were retained. Rows with one shared CDR3 protein collapse into an entry with the most common genes and DNA. The sample table contains roughly 570,000 distinct CDR3 sequences; only one count was recorded for around 46% of them. The ten largest make up about 8% of the sample. The specimen sequenced was peripheral blood or thyroid tissue (not recorded which). The receptor set was obtained from a woman aged 18-29 years with Graves' hyperthyroidism.

V and J are TRBV6-6 and TRBJ2-7, with 11 bases lining up with TRBD1. The length of the CDR3 is 14 residues. The germline gives CDR1 MNHNY, CDR2 SVGAGI (reference sequence). The J segment lost 4 bases and the V segment lost 6 bases, leaving 5 bases of the junction unmatched. The CDR3 reads CASRGQGVLYEQYF. CDR3 DNA sequence: TGTGCCAGCAGGGGACAGGGGGTTTTATACGAGCAGTACTTC.

This clonotype was recorded many times. The chain couples TRBV11-3 to TRBJ2-7; perhaps TRBD1 as D (6 bases). The CDR3 totals 14 residues. Germline CDR1 SGHNT, CDR2 YENEEA. V was trimmed by 5 bases and J by 2 bases, leaving 13 bases between them. The CDR3, as DNA: TGTGCCAGCAGCCAGGGGTTTCCGACCTACGAGCAGTACTTC. Translated: CASSQGFPTYEQYF.

At least ten counts were recorded for this clonotype. This chain connects TRBV4-1 to TRBJ1-4; D may be TRBD1 (5 bases). Looked up from germline, CDR1 is MGHRA and CDR2 is YSYEKL. This CDR3 comprises 17 residues. The V and J ends lost 2 bases and 6 bases respectively, with 19 bases between them. DNA of the CDR3: TGCGCCAGCAGCCAACCGAGAGTGGGGGTTAGGCATGAAAAACTGTTTTTT. Translating it yields CASSQPRVGVRHEKLFF.

Notes on this clonotype: At one end the junction does not follow the germline gene, possibly because of a read error. The V call is TRBV2, the J call TRBJ2-1; tentative D call: TRBD1 (5 bases). This CDR3 comprises 14 residues. Germline CDR1 SNHLY, CDR2 FYNNEI. CDR3 amino acids: CANSGAGAYNEQFF. In DNA form, the CDR3 reads TGTGCCAACAGTGGGGCAGGAGCCTACAATGAGCAGTTCTTC.

The V call is TRBV2, the J call TRBJ2-5; maybe TRBD1 (6 bases). Trimming stripped 6 bases from V and 7 bases from J, with 18 bases between. Germline loops: CDR1 SNHLY, CDR2 FYNNEI. The CDR3 sequence is 14 residues long. The chain's CDR3 is CASRGTIVRGTQYF. In DNA form, the CDR3 reads TGTGCCAGCAGGGGGACAATAGTCCGGGGGACCCAGTACTTC.

The chain has TRBV19 and TRBJ1-5; the D gene is possibly TRBD1 (5 bases). The CDR3 is 13 residues long. Germline V gene sequence: CDR1 LNHDA, CDR2 SQIVND (reference sequence). Trimming left V 1 base short and J 6 bases short, with 7 bases between. CDR3 residues: CASSIAGGQPQHF. For the CDR3, the DNA is TGTGCCAGTAGTATAGCCGGGGGTCAGCCCCAGCATTTT. Combining the CDR3 with reference TRBV19 and TRBJ1-5 gives the whole variable domain DGGITQSPKYLFRKEGQNVTLSCEQNLNHDAMYWYRQDPGQGLRLIYYSQIVNDFQKGDIAEGYSVSREKKESFPLTVTSAQKNPTAFYLCASSIAGGQPQHFGDGTRLSIL.

The genes are TRBV10-3 and TRBJ1-2; D gene unclear. The CDR3 has 12 residues. With 4 bases removed from V and 6 bases from J, the gap between germline ends came to 9 bases. Germline CDR1 and CDR2: ENHRY and SYGVKD. The CDR3 DNA reads as TGTGCCATCAGTGTTGCGGGAGATGGCTACACCTTC. As protein: CAISVAGDGYTF.

With regard to this clonotype: This may arise from a read error, as a much more abundant clone is one base away. The gene calls are TRBV4-1 and TRBJ1-1, with D possibly TRBD1 on 5 matching bases. Trimming removed 4 bases from V and 6 bases from J, with 21 bases in between. This CDR3 region has 16 residues. Germline CDR1 reads MGHRA; CDR2 reads YSYEKL. CDR3 protein: CASSPLRGVGRAEAFF. CDR3 in DNA: TGCGCCAGCAGCCCCCTCCGGGGGGTAGGACGCGCTGAAGCTTTCTTT.

A remark on this clonotype: A much bigger clone sits one base away, suggesting this may be a read error. The chain links TRBV20-1 to TRBJ2-2; 10 bases line up with TRBD2. Germline CDR1 reads DFQATT; CDR2 reads SNEGSKA (reference sequence). This CDR3 is built from 14 residues. The CDR3 nucleotides are TGCAGTGCCGCAGCGGGAGGGCCTAGCGGGGAGCTGGTTTTT. It specifies CSAAAGGPSGELVF.

This clonotype has at least ten counts. The V call is TRBV9, the J call TRBJ1-6, with D tentatively TRBD1 (6 bases). The CDR3 has 15 residues. Trimming removed 0 bases from V and 10 bases from J, with 14 bases in between. Germline V gene data show CDR1 as SGDLS and CDR2 as YYNGEE. The CDR3: CASSVEAQGSSPLHF. The DNA of the CDR3 is TGTGCCAGCAGCGTAGAAGCACAGGGCTCCTCACCCCTCCACTTT.

V usage is TRBV2 and J usage is TRBJ2-5, with 9 bases lining up with TRBD1. V lost 4 bases and J lost 5; bases outside the gene matches: 8. Germline V gene sequence: CDR1 SNHLY, CDR2 FYNNEI. The CDR3 has 15 residues. The CDR3 DNA sequence: TGTGCCAGCAGTGGACAGGGGGGAGGGCGCGAGACCCAGTACTTC. Translated, it gives CASSGQGGGRETQYF.

This chain joins TRBV7-2 and TRBJ2-7; 7 nucleotides align to TRBD1. Germline V gives CDR1 SGHTA, CDR2 FQGNSA. The CDR3 spans 14 residues. After removal of 2 bases from V and 5 bases from J, the junction contained 6 bases not matched to a gene. The CDR3: CASSLQGVVHEQYF. CDR3 sequence (DNA): TGTGCCAGCAGCTTACAGGGGGTGGTCCACGAGCAGTACTTC.

Worth noting for this clonotype: Given a much more abundant clone one base away, this may be a read error. The genes are TRBV25-1 and TRBJ1-1; D unclear. Germline values: CDR1 MGHDK, CDR2 SYGVNS. The CDR3 is made up of 14 amino acids. With 8 bases removed from V and 9 bases from J, the gap between germline ends came to 22 bases. The CDR3: CASSPQAGETKAFF. CDR3 nucleotide sequence: TGTGCCAGCTCACCCCAAGCTGGGGAGACTAAAGCTTTCTTT.

The V call is TRBV24-1, the J call TRBJ1-5, with a tentative D call TRBD1 (5 bases). CDR3 length: 12 residues. V dropped 9 bases and J dropped 8 bases, with 13 bases sitting between them. CDR1 KGHDR and CDR2 SFDVKD come from the germline V gene. This CDR3 reads CATGLGVEPQHF. CDR3 bases: TGTGCCACCGGTCTAGGGGTTGAGCCCCAGCATTTT.

As for this clonotype: At one end the junction does not follow the germline gene, possibly because of a read error. The gene calls are TRBV12-3 or TRBV12-4 and TRBJ1-4, with no clear D. The CDR3 loop spans 15 amino acids. CDR3 sequence: CASSHPNSWGEKPFF. The DNA for the CDR3 is TGTGCCAGCAGCCATCCGAATAGCTGGGGTGAAAAACCGTTTTTT.

This clonotype occurred many times. CDR3 protein: CASSHTTANVLTF. CDR3 DNA: TGCGCCAGCAGCCATACCACCGCCAACGTCCTGACTTTC. The chain links TRBV4-1 to TRBJ2-6; D gene uncertain. Trimming shortened V by 3 bases and J by 7 bases, and 7 bases separated the two germline ends. The CDR3 is 13 amino acids. Germline values: CDR1 MGHRA, CDR2 YSYEKL.

V is TRBV29-1 and J is TRBJ1-1, with no clear D. CDR3 size: 16 residues. V lost 6 bases and J lost 1, with 21 bases in between. CDR1 and CDR2 (germline): SQVTM, ANQGSEA. Here the CDR3 reads CSVATLAGPGNTEAFF. The CDR3, as DNA: TGCAGCGTCGCAACACTAGCGGGTCCAGGGAACACTGAAGCTTTCTTT.

This clonotype was seen repeatedly, ten times or more. This chain connects TRBV4-3 to TRBJ2-7; D remains unclear. The CDR3 runs 14 residues. The germline CDR1 and CDR2 sequences are LGHNA and YSLEER. Trimming left V 2 bases short and J 1 base short, with 9 bases between. The CDR3 DNA follows: TGCGCCAGCAGCCAATTTCGATATTCCTACGAGCAGTACTTC. This codes for CASSQFRYSYEQYF.

This clonotype was picked up many times. The chain combines TRBV20-1 with TRBJ1-1; 7 bases fit TRBD1. The germline V gene encodes CDR1 DFQATT and CDR2 SNEGSKA (reference sequence). The J segment lost 8 bases and the V segment lost 0 bases, leaving 6 bases of the junction unmatched. CDR3 length equals 13 residues. As DNA, the CDR3 is TGCAGTGCTAGAGATTTACAGGGGACCGAAGCTTTCTTT. This translates into CSARDLQGTEAFF.

Remarks on this clonotype: An end of the junction does not agree with germline; a read error may underlie this. V usage is TRBV5-1 and J usage is TRBJ1-3, with D unresolved. The CDR3 sequence is 19 residues long. Germline V gene sequence: CDR1 SGHRS, CDR2 YFSETQ. The CDR3 sequence is CASSLPPPGKEDSGNAIYF. For the CDR3, the DNA is TGCGCCAGCAGCTTACCACCCCCGGGGAAGGAAGACTCTGGAAACGCCATATATTTT.

This clonotype showed up many times. This chain connects TRBV10-3 to TRBJ1-5, with D maybe TRBD1 (5 bases). This CDR3 region has 15 residues. V was pared by 6 bases and J by 0 bases, with 12 bases between. Germline CDR1 and CDR2: ENHRY and SYGVKD. CDR3 protein: CAIRRDGSSNQPQHF. CDR3 bases: TGTGCCATCAGACGGGACGGGAGTAGCAATCAGCCCCAGCATTTT.

The V and J genes are TRBV5-1 and TRBJ2-2; D may correspond to TRBD1 or TRBD2 (5 bases each). The V gene lost 4 bases and the J gene lost 12 bases, with 13 bases spanning the gap. The CDR3 consists of 12 residues. Germline loops: CDR1 SGHRS, CDR2 YFSETQ. CDR3 sequence: CASSDQGEKLFF. CDR3 nucleotide sequence: TGCGCCAGCAGCGACCAGGGAGAAAAGCTGTTTTTT.

The chain carries TRBV29-1 and TRBJ2-7; TRBD1 agrees at 8 bases. With V trimmed by 8 bases and J by 7 bases, 13 bases remained unmatched. This CDR3 is built from 13 residues. Germline CDR1 SQVTM, CDR2 ANQGSEA. CDR3 amino acids: CSLGGQGAVEQYF. The CDR3, as DNA: TGCAGCTTAGGCGGTCAGGGGGCCGTTGAGCAGTACTTC.

This clonotype was seen at least ten times. This chain connects TRBV29-1 to TRBJ1-2, with D possibly matching TRBD1 (5 bases). V was trimmed by 7 bases and J by 2 bases, leaving 11 bases between them. Germline CDR1 and CDR2: SQVTM and ANQGSEA. The CDR3 covers 12 residues. The CDR3 DNA sequence: TGCAGCGCGATGACAGAGAACTATGGCTACACCTTC. Translated: CSAMTENYGYTF. Full variable domain (missing parts from reference TRBV29-1 and TRBJ1-2): SAVISQKPSRDICQRGTSLTIQCQVDSQVTMMFWYRQQPGQSLTLIATANQGSEATYESGFVIDKFPISRPNLTFSTLTVSNMSPEDSSIYLCSAMTENYGYTFGSGTRLTVV.